This TCR beta chain was captured by sequencing in a study of radiotherapy plus CTLA-4 blockade in lung cancer. Study as a whole: Objective responses were documented in about 19% of patients, with disease control in about 28%.

Sequencing used immunoSEQ multiplex PCR; TCRdb keeps in-frame clones, though not all of them. The table records approximately 40,000 clones, around 85% of them present only once. Looked up from germline, CDR1 is SGHKS and CDR2 is YYEKEE (reference sequence). The CDR3 has 16 amino acids. V was trimmed by 1 base and J by 0 bases, leaving 11 bases between them. With respect to this clone: Its antigen remains unknown.

Focal radiation plus CTLA-4 blockade with ipilimumab was administered to patients who had chemo-refractory metastatic non-small-cell lung cancer. Points from the study as a whole: Clones of tumor-derived TCRs expanded in blood after radiotherapy plus ipilimumab.

This receptor was obtained from a human donor with non-small cell lung cancer whose response to radiotherapy plus ipilimumab could not be evaluated. The source material was peripheral blood, sampled from a patient treated with radiotherapy plus ipilimumab. The rearrangement joins TRBV5-5 to TRBJ1-3; no definite D call. CDR3 residues: CASSLQAGSSGNTIYF. In DNA form, the CDR3 reads TGTGCCAGCAGCTTGCAAGCGGGCAGCTCTGGAAACACCATATATTTT.